The 29 T cell receptor beta chains reported below all come from one sample, sequenced in a study of regulatory and conventional T cells in RAG deficiency. Using immunoSEQ multiplex PCR, the repertoire was profiled, and TCRdb retains in-frame clones only, with some absent. The sample comprises approximately 7,000 clones, 82% of which are singletons, and around 13% rests with the top ten. These data were likewise used in another study, on regulatory T cells. This second report adds: The primer mix had 52 TRBV and 13 TRBJ primers.

The sequenced sample was CD8+ T cells sorted from blood. The receptors were sampled from a human donor in good health.

This rearrangement joins TRBV23-1 to TRBJ1-3; D ambiguous. TRBV23-1 is assigned to the ORF class and has an uncertain function. The V gene lost 6 bases and the J gene lost 4 bases, with 13 bases spanning the gap. The CDR3 has 14 amino acids. For the CDR3, the DNA is TGCGCCAGCAGCCCCTCAAATGCAGGAAACACCATATATTTT. The encoded protein is CASSPSNAGNTIYF.

The V gene is TRBV5-1, the J gene TRBJ2-1, with TRBD1 identical over 10 bases. Germline-derived CDR1 and CDR2 are SGHRS and YFSETQ. The CDR3 loop spans 15 amino acids. J lost 9 bases, V lost 4 bases, and 10 bases had no gene match. The CDR3 DNA reads as TGCGCCAGCAGCATCGGGACAGGGGTGGGTCGTGAGCAGTTCTTC. This sequence encodes CASSIGTGVGREQFF.

The chain has TRBV18 and TRBJ2-2; 9 bases match TRBD1. From germline, CDR1 is KGHSH and CDR2 LQKENI. This CDR3 region has 17 residues. J gave up 6 bases and V 3 bases, and 11 bases lay outside the gene matches. The CDR3 region is CASSPPTGTGYPGELFF. The CDR3 coding sequence is TGTGCCAGCTCACCCCCTACCGGGACAGGGTATCCCGGGGAGCTGTTTTTT.

This clone has just a few counts. The chain carries TRBV6-6 and TRBJ2-7; no reliable D call. The CDR3 totals 14 residues. Germline assignment: CDR1 MNHNY and CDR2 SVGAGI (reference sequence). V lost 0 bases and J lost 2, with 8 bases in between. CDR3: CASSYSSRAYEQYF. The CDR3 coding sequence is TGTGCCAGCAGTTACTCGTCCAGAGCCTACGAGCAGTACTTC.

V usage is TRBV21-1 and J usage is TRBJ1-2. TRBV21-1 is deemed a pseudogene. This CDR3 has 16 residues. CDR3 nucleotide sequence: TGTGCCAGCAGCAAAGCGCAGAGACGGCCTTTGACCGGCTACACCTTC. Its protein product is CASSKAQRRPLTGYTF.

The chain is built from TRBV11-2 and TRBJ1-4, with D uncertain. V lost 2 bases and J 7 bases, leaving 5 bases between the germline ends. The CDR3 runs 12 residues. Germline CDR1 SGHAT, CDR2 FQNNGV. CDR3: CASSLNLEKLFF. CDR3 DNA: TGTGCCAGCAGCTTAAACCTTGAAAAACTGTTTTTT.

This clone came up once. V is TRBV2 and J is TRBJ1-1; D possibly corresponds to TRBD1 (5 bases). The germline V gene encodes CDR1 SNHLY and CDR2 FYNNEI. The V end lost 3 bases, the J end lost 3 bases, and 8 bases lay between the germline ends. This CDR3 comprises 13 residues. The CDR3 DNA is TGTGCCAGCAGTGACGGGGGGTACACTGAAGCTTTCTTT. Its protein is CASSDGGYTEAFF.

The CDR3 spells CASSFRQGYEQYF. In DNA, the CDR3 is TGTGCCAGCAGCTTTCGCCAGGGCTACGAGCAGTACTTC. This chain connects TRBV6-1 to TRBJ2-7, with D maybe TRBD1 (5 bases). Germline V gives CDR1 MNHNS, CDR2 SASEGT. Trimming pared 6 bases from V and 3 bases from J, leaving 12 bases between. This CDR3 has 13 residues.

The CDR3 nucleotides read TGCGCCAGCAGCCCAGGTGCGGGGGCCAACGAGCAGTACTTC. Protein: CASSPGAGANEQYF. This sequence joins TRBV4-1 and TRBJ2-7, with D perhaps matching TRBD2 (7 bases). CDR3 length: 14 residues. Germline values: CDR1 MGHRA, CDR2 YSYEKL. The V end was cut by 4 bases, the J end by 5 bases, with 15 bases between.

The chain carries TRBV6-1 and TRBJ2-1; D unclear. The ends were cut back, 1 base at V and 9 bases at J, with 7 bases in the middle. Germline V gene data show CDR1 as MNHNS and CDR2 as SASEGT. The CDR3 consists of 12 residues. This CDR3 reads CASSEVVGEQFF. The CDR3 DNA reads TGTGCCAGCAGTGAAGTGGTGGGTGAGCAGTTCTTC.

The V gene is TRBV7-8, the J gene TRBJ2-1; 12 bases map to TRBD2. Germline assignment: CDR1 SGHVS and CDR2 FQNEAQ. J was trimmed by 7 bases and V by 5 bases; bases with no gene match: 6. The CDR3 consists of 15 residues. This CDR3 is CASSPTSGGWNEQFF. CDR3 coding DNA: TGTGCCAGCAGCCCCACTAGCGGGGGGTGGAATGAGCAGTTCTTC.

The chain couples TRBV7-6 to TRBJ2-7; maybe TRBD2 (6 bases). The CDR3 totals 13 residues. Germline V gene data show CDR1 as SGHVS and CDR2 as FNYEAQ. V was shortened by 5 bases and J by 5 bases, with 13 bases between the two germline ends. The CDR3 DNA follows: TGTGCCAGCAGCCCGCGATGGGGGGACGAGCAGTACTTC. As protein: CASSPRWGDEQYF.

This chain links TRBV19 with TRBJ2-7; 8 nucleotides line up with TRBD2. J was trimmed by 3 bases and V by 3 bases; bases with no gene match: 4. The CDR3 runs 14 residues. Per germline, CDR1 LNHDA and CDR2 SQIVND (reference sequence). The CDR3 sequence: CASSIALADYEQYF. DNA of the CDR3: TGTGCCAGTAGTATCGCACTAGCGGACTACGAGCAGTACTTC.

The rearrangement links TRBV27 to TRBJ2-1; 11 nucleotides match TRBD2. Trimming cost V 2 bases and J 4 bases; bases outside gene matches: 4. Germline CDR1 is MNHEY and CDR2 is SMNVEV (reference sequence). CDR3 length: 16 amino acids. The CDR3 spells CASSLLSGGVYNEQFF. CDR3 nucleotide sequence: TGTGCCAGCAGTTTACTTAGCGGGGGGGTATACAATGAGCAGTTCTTC.

This chain connects TRBV9 to TRBJ2-7, with 8 bases fitting TRBD1. The V segment lost 1 base and the J segment 3 bases; nucleotides outside the gene matches: 3. Germline CDR1 and CDR2: SGDLS and YYNGEE. There are 14 residues in the CDR3. The CDR3, as DNA: TGTGCCAGCAGCGTAACAGGACAGGGCTACGAGCAGTACTTC. It yields the protein CASSVTGQGYEQYF.

This chain connects TRBV7-8 to TRBJ1-1; D possibly corresponds to TRBD1 (5 bases). The CDR3 runs to 14 residues. Germline-derived CDR1 and CDR2 are SGHVS and FQNEAQ. Trimming removed 5 bases at V and 4 bases at J, with 14 bases between. Here the CDR3 DNA reads TGTGCCAGCAGCGCGGGACGGGGAGTCACTGAAGCTTTCTTT. Translating gives CASSAGRGVTEAFF. The full variable domain, its missing parts supplied by reference TRBV7-8 and TRBJ1-1, is GAGVSQSPRYKVAKRGQDVALRCDPISGHVSLFWYQQALGQGPEFLTYFQNEAQLDKSGLPSDRFFAERPEGSVSTLKIQRTQQEDSAVYLCASSAGRGVTEAFFGQGTRLTVV.

In its sample, this clone was seen a few times. The chain uses TRBV28 and TRBJ1-6, with no clear D. Trimming removed 6 bases from V and 6 bases from J, with 15 bases in between. CDR1 and CDR2 from the germline V gene are MDHEN and SYDVKM. This CDR3 has 15 amino acids. The CDR3 DNA reads TGTGCCAGCAGCCCGCTGAAGGGAAGTAATTCACCCCTCCACTTT. Its translation: CASSPLKGSNSPLHF.

The V call is TRBV4-1, the J call TRBJ1-3; perhaps TRBD1 as D (6 bases). This CDR3 has 18 amino acids. V lost 0 bases to trimming and J lost 0 bases, with 15 bases between them. From germline, CDR1 is MGHRA and CDR2 YSYEKL. Here the CDR3 DNA reads TGCGCCAGCAGCCAAGATCGTAGGACAGATATCTCTGGAAACACCATATATTTT. As protein: CASSQDRRTDISGNTIYF.

The rearrangement uses TRBV4-1 and TRBJ1-5, with D possibly matching TRBD1 (5 bases). CDR3 length: 17 residues. Germline values: CDR1 MGHRA, CDR2 YSYEKL. The germline V and J ends were trimmed by 0 bases and 1 base, with 13 bases remaining between them. CDR3 nucleotides: TGCGCCAGCAGCCAAGATGGGGGGATTGACAGCAATCAGCCCCAGCATTTT. Its protein is CASSQDGGIDSNQPQHF.

This clone was seen a few times. The chain has TRBV6-5 and TRBJ1-6, with D tentatively TRBD1 (5 bases). The germline V gene encodes CDR1 MNHEY and CDR2 SVGAGI. The CDR3 loop spans 15 amino acids. The V gene lost 5 bases and the J gene lost 5 bases, with 13 bases spanning the gap. CDR3 sequence: CASSLDRTNNSPLHF. The CDR3 coding sequence is TGTGCCAGCAGTCTCGACAGAACGAATAATTCACCCCTCCACTTT.

The chain links TRBV6-5 to TRBJ1-6; D unclear. The CDR3 has 15 amino acids. Germline V lookup: CDR1 MNHEY, CDR2 SVGAGI. The V and J ends lost 6 bases and 8 bases respectively, with 17 bases between them. Here the CDR3 reads CASRNGREFDSPLHF. The CDR3 DNA reads TGTGCCAGCAGAAACGGGAGGGAATTCGATTCACCCCTCCACTTT.

The genes are TRBV11-2 and TRBJ1-1; D uncertain. The CDR3 is made up of 18 amino acids. CDR1 is SGHAT, CDR2 FQNNGV, per germline. V lost 5 bases and J 3 bases, leaving 25 bases between the germline ends. The CDR3 DNA is TGTGCCAGCAGCCAGATGGATCTTGCCTCGGTGATGGACACTGAAGCTTTCTTT. Amino acid sequence: CASSQMDLASVMDTEAFF.

J is TRBJ1-5 and V is TRBV5-1; no reliable D call. Between the trimmed V and J ends, which lost 5 bases and 3 bases, there was a span of 12 bases. This CDR3 is built from 14 residues. The germline V gene encodes CDR1 SGHRS and CDR2 YFSETQ. CDR3: CASSPGVNNQPQHF. The CDR3 bases are TGCGCCAGCAGTCCAGGTGTTAACAATCAGCCCCAGCATTTT.

The CDR3 region has the DNA TGTGCCAGCAGCTTAGTCCCTGGGAACACTGAAGCTTTCTTT. Its translation is CASSLVPGNTEAFF. The rearrangement joins TRBV7-3 to TRBJ1-1; no clear D gene. Germline V gene data show CDR1 as SGHTA and CDR2 as FQGTGA. V lost 2 bases and J lost 1, with 8 bases in between. This CDR3 is built from 14 residues.

CDR3 region: CASSGRQLNTEAFF. The CDR3 nucleotides are TGCGCCAGCAGTGGGAGACAGTTGAACACTGAAGCTTTCTTT. The chain links TRBV10-2 to TRBJ1-1, with a tentative D call TRBD1 (5 bases). The germline CDR1 and CDR2 sequences are WSHSY and SAAADI. V was cut by 4 bases and J by 0 bases, with 9 bases left in between. The CDR3 contains 14 residues.

V is TRBV15 and J is TRBJ1-4; D is possibly TRBD1 (6 bases). The CDR3 is 15 residues long. Germline CDR1 LNHNV, CDR2 YYDKDF (reference sequence). V lost 5 bases, J lost 1 base, and 11 bases lay in between. Here the CDR3 DNA reads TGTGCCACCAGCGGAAACAGGGTAACTAATGAAAAACTGTTTTTT. It is translated as CATSGNRVTNEKLFF.

This clone was observed a single time. V is TRBV6-5 and J is TRBJ1-1, with D unresolved. The ends were cut back, 7 bases at V and 4 bases at J, with 13 bases in the middle. The CDR3 spans 13 residues. CDR1 is MNHEY and CDR2 is SVGAGI in the germline V gene. The CDR3 DNA reads TGTGCCAGCATGAAGGGCGGCGGCACTGAAGCTTTCTTT. Its protein product is CASMKGGGTEAFF.

The rearrangement joins TRBV6-1 to TRBJ2-1, with TRBD1 matching over 8 bases. The CDR3 sequence is 15 residues long. The germline V gene has CDR1 MNHNS and CDR2 SASEGT. V lost 6 bases and J lost 2; bases outside the gene matches: 6. CDR3 bases: TGTGCCAGCAGACCCGACAGGGGCGCCTACAATGAGCAGTTCTTC. Translating gives CASRPDRGAYNEQFF.

The chain couples TRBV10-1 to TRBJ1-1, with a tentative D call TRBD1 (6 bases). The length of the CDR3 is 16 residues. Trimming took off 1 base at V and 1 base at J, with 13 bases between the two ends. The V gene's germline CDR1 is WNHNN and CDR2 SYGVQD (reference sequence). The CDR3 nucleotides read TGCGCCAGCAGTGAGTTCGGGGGGCCCCAGAACACTGAAGCTTTCTTT. Protein: CASSEFGGPQNTEAFF.